This T cell receptor (beta chain) was captured by sequencing in a study of T-cell reconstitution after alpha-beta-depleted transplantation in children. Library preparation (for TCRbeta) was performed with unique molecular identifiers. One entry per CDR3 protein results from TCRdb running MiXCR on the PCR reads. This table holds 900,000 or so distinct CDR3 sequences, roughly 15% found once. The V end lost 4 bases, the J end lost 2 bases, and 15 bases lay between the germline ends. The CDR3 extends over 16 amino acids. Per the germline V gene, CDR1 is MNHEY and CDR2 is SMNVEV (reference sequence). This clonotype has just a few counts. Antigen unknown. Study results and limitations: Alpha-beta T cells about two months after transplant reportedly derived from several hundred expanded graft clones. After one year, T-cell counts and TCRbeta diversity mostly came from new T cells.

The TCR comes from a male patient between 10 and 17 years old who had a stem cell transplant for acute lymphoblastic leukemia, so the T cells may come from the graft donor. J is TRBJ1-5 and V is TRBV27; D is unclear. The sequencing here drew on PBMCs, mostly from graft donor cells, taken 360 days after TCRalphabeta/CD19-depleted stem cell transplant. The CDR3 region is CASSSLLAGGNQPQHF. CDR3 DNA sequence: TGTGCCAGCAGTTCACTTCTCGCCGGGGGCAATCAGCCCCAGCATTTT.